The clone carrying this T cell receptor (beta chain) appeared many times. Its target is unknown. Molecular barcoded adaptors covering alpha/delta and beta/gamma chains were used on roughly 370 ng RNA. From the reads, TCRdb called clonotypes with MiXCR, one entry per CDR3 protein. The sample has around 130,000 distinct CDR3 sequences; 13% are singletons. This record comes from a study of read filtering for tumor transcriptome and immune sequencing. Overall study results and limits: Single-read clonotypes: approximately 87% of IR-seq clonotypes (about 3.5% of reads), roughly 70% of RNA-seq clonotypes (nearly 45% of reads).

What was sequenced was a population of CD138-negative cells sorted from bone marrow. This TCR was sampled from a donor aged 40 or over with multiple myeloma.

CDR3 protein: CASSREQGGGSYEQYF. The CDR3 bases are TGTGCCAGCAGCAGGGAACAGGGCGGTGGGTCCTACGAGCAGTACTTC. This sequence joins TRBV11-3 and TRBJ2-7; a weak D match, TRBD1 (6 bases). This CDR3 is built from 16 residues. Germline V gene sequence: CDR1 SGHNT, CDR2 YENEEA. V lost 5 bases, J lost 1 base, and 18 bases lay in between.